This TCR beta chain comes out of a study of blood T cell repertoires in COVID-19. Some clones are missing from TCRdb's copy, which holds only in-frame ones; the method was immunoSEQ multiplex PCR. Among roughly 250,000 clones, 82% were seen once, and the ten largest hold around 11%. The V end was cut by 7 bases, the J end by 2 bases, with 11 bases between. The CDR3 is 13 residues long. The receptor's source is a woman aged 60-75 years with active or convalescent COVID-19. The sequenced sample was peripheral blood. The chain carries TRBV12-3 or TRBV12-4 and TRBJ1-1; D gene unclear. The CDR3 DNA follows: TGTGCCAGCACCCGTTCGGGAAACACTGAAGCTTTCTTT. Residues: CASTRSGNTEAFF.